The clone carrying this TCR beta chain occurred once. As processed by the authors: The authors estimated nucleated cell counts from reference gene primer amplification. Clones were read by immunoSEQ multiplex PCR, and TCRdb kept only the in-frame ones, dropping some. That table gives V, J and clone size, and the DNA gave D and trimming. The table shows some 250,000 clones, with about 88% occurring only once. The data are from a study of blood T cell repertoires in COVID-19. Study-level information: Samples taken during acute and convalescent COVID-19 were collected in the United States, Italy and Spain. In each case, the material was cDNA or gDNA derived from T cells, B-cell-depleted T cells, or PBMCs.

The germline gives CDR1 MGHRA, CDR2 YSYEKL. V was shortened by 2 bases and J by 15 bases, with 20 bases between the two germline ends. The CDR3 runs 14 residues. The TCR was taken from a woman between 40 and 50 years old who had recovered from COVID-19. The sequenced material came from peripheral blood. The chain couples TRBV4-1 to TRBJ2-1; TRBD2 might be the D (7 bases). The CDR3 loop is CASSQLGIPGGPFF. CDR3 in DNA: TGCGCCAGCAGCCAACTCGGGATCCCCGGGGGGCCGTTCTTC.